This T cell receptor beta chain was captured by sequencing in a study of blood T cell repertoires in COVID-19. In the study overall: COVID-19 samples, acute and convalescent, were from the United States, Italy and Spain. In each case, the material was cDNA or gDNA derived from T cells, B-cell-depleted T cells, or PBMCs.

In the original workflow: Cell counts per sample came from amplifying reference gene primers. Assay: immunoSEQ multiplex PCR; the TCRdb copy retains only in-frame clones and omits some. V and J calls and clone size come straight from that table; D and trimming were deduced from the DNA. The sample consists of 310,000 or so clones, around 90% of them appearing once. The germline V and J ends were trimmed by 1 base and 0 bases, with 15 bases remaining between them. CDR3 size: 17 residues. Germline CDR1 and CDR2: MGHRA and YSYEKL. The chain carries TRBV4-1 and TRBJ1-1; TRBD1 is a possible D gene (5 bases). Sequenced sample: peripheral blood. The receptor was derived from a man in his late teens or twenties who had recovered from COVID-19. CDR3 sequence reads: CASSQVAGSTLNTEAFF. For the CDR3, the DNA is TGCGCCAGCAGCCAAGTGGCAGGGTCGACCCTGAACACTGAAGCTTTCTTT.